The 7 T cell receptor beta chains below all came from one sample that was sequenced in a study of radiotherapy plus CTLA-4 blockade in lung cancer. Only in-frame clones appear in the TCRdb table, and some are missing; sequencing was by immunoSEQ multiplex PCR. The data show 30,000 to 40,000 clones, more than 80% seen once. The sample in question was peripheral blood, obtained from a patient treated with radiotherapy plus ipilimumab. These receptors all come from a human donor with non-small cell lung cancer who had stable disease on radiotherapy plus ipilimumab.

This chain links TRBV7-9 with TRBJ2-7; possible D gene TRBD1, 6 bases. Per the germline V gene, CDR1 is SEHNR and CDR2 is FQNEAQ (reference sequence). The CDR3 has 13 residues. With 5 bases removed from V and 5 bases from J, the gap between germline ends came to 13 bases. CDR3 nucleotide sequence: TGTGCCAGCAGCCCGCAGGGGCTCGACGAGCAGTACTTC. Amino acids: CASSPQGLDEQYF. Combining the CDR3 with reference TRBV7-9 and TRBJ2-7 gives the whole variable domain DTGVSQNPRHKITKRGQNVTFRCDPISEHNRLYWYRQTLGQGPEFLTYFQNEAQLEKSRLLSDRFSAERPKGSFSTLEIQRTEQGDSAMYLCASSPQGLDEQYFGPGTRLTVT.

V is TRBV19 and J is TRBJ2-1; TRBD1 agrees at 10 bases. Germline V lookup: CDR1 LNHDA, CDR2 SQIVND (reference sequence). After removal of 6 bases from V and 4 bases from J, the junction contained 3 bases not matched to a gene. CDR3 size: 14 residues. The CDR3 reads CASRDRGTYNEQFF. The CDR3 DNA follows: TGTGCCAGTAGGGACAGGGGGACTTACAATGAGCAGTTCTTC.

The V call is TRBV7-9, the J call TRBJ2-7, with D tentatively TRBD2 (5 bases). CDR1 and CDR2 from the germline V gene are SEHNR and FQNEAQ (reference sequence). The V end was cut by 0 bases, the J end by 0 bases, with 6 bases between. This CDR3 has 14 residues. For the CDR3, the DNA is TGTGCCAGCAGCTTAGCGGGGAGCTCCTACGAGCAGTACTTC. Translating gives CASSLAGSSYEQYF.

CDR3 nucleotide sequence: TGTGCCAGCAGCTCCTTCCCCCGGGGGGAGCTGTTTTTT. This encodes CASSSFPRGELFF. J is TRBJ2-2 and V is TRBV14; D is ambiguous. Trimming shortened V by 5 bases and J by 8 bases, and 12 bases separated the two germline ends. The germline CDR1 and CDR2 sequences are SGHDN and FVKESK. This CDR3 spans 13 amino acids.

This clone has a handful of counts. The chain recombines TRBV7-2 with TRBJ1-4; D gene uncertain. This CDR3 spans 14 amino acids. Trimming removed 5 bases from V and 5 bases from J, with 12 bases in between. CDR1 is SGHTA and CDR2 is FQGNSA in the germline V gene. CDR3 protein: CASSVGVLNEKLFF. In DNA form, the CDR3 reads TGTGCCAGCAGCGTCGGGGTCCTCAATGAAAAACTGTTTTTT.

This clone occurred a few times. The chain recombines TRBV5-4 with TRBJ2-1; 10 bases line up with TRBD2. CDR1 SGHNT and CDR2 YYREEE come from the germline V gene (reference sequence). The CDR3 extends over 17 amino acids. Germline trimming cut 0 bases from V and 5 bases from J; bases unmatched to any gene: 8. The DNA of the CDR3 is TGTGCCAGCAGCTTGGTAGCTAGCGGGAGTGGTCACAATGAGCAGTTCTTC. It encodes CASSLVASGSGHNEQFF.

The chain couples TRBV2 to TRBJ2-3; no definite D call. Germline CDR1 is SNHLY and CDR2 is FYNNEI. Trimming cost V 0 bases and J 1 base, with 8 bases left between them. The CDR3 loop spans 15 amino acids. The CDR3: CASSEAPRGTDTQYF. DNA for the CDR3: TGTGCCAGCAGTGAAGCCCCCCGGGGCACAGATACGCAGTATTTT. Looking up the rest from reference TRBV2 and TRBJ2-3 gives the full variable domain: EPEVTQTPSHQVTQMGQEVILRCVPISNHLYFYWYRQILGQKVEFLVSFYNNEISEKSEIFDDQFSVERPDGSNFTLKIRSTKLEDSAMYFCASSEAPRGTDTQYFGPGTRLTVL.